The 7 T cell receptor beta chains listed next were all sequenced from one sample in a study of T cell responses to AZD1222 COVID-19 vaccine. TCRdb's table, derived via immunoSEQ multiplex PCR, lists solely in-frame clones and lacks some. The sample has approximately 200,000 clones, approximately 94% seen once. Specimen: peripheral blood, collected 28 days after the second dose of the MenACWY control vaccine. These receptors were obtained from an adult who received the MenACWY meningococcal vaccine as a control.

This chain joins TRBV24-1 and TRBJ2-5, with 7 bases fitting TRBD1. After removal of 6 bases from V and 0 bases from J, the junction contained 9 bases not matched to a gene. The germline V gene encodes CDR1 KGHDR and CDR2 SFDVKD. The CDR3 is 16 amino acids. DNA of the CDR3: TGTGCCACCAGTAGGTCGGACAGGAACTACCAAGAGACCCAGTACTTC. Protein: CATSRSDRNYQETQYF.

The CDR3 sequence: CASSSSGEIRQPQHF. The DNA for the CDR3 is TGTGCCAGCAGCTCGTCTGGGGAGATTAGACAGCCCCAGCATTTT. The chain is built from TRBV5-5 and TRBJ1-5, with D uncertain. The CDR3 has 15 residues. Between the trimmed V and J ends, which lost 3 bases and 7 bases, there was a span of 17 bases. Germline CDR1 is SGHKS and CDR2 is YYEKEE (reference sequence).

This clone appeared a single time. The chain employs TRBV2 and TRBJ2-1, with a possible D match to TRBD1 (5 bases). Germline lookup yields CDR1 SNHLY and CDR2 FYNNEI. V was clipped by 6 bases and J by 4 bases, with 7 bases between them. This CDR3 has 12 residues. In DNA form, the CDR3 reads TGTGCCAGCAGCCAGGGATACAATGAGCAGTTCTTC. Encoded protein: CASSQGYNEQFF.

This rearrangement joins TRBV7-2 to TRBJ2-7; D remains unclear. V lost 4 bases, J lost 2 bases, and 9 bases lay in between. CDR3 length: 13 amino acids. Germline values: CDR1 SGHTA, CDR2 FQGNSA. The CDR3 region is CASSSPMAYEQYF. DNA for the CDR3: TGTGCCAGCAGCTCCCCTATGGCCTACGAGCAGTACTTC.

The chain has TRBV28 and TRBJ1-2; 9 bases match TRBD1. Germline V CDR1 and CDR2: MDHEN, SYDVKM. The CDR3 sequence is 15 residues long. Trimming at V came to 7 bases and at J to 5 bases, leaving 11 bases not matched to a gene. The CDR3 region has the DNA TGTGCCAGCAAAAAACCGGGACAGGGATTTTATGGCTACACCTTC. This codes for CASKKPGQGFYGYTF.

CDR3 in amino acids: CASITTVNTEAFF. Written as DNA, the CDR3 is TGTGCCAGCATCACCACGGTGAACACTGAAGCTTTCTTT. The chain combines TRBV28 with TRBJ1-1; no reliable D call. The CDR3 totals 13 residues. Between the trimmed V and J ends, which lost 7 bases and 0 bases, there was a span of 9 bases. In germline, CDR1 is MDHEN, CDR2 SYDVKM.

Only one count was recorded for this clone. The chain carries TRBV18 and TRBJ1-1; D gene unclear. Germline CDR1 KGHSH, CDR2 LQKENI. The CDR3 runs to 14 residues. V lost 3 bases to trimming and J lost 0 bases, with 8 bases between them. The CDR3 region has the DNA TGTGCCAGCTCACCGGGCCACATGAACACTGAAGCTTTCTTT. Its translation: CASSPGHMNTEAFF. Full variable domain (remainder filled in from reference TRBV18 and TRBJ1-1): NAGVMQNPRHLVRRRGQEARLRCSPMKGHSHVYWYRQLPEEGLKFMVYLQKENIIDESGMPKERFSAEFPKEGPSILRIQQVVRGDSAAYFCASSPGHMNTEAFFGQGTRLTVV.